The subject of this entry is one TCR beta chain. Antigen specificity is unknown. Data came from immunoSEQ multiplex PCR; TCRdb stores just in-frame clones and leaves some out. The sample yields tens of thousands of clones, over 85% seen once. The record originates from a study of graft-versus-host responses after intestinal transplantation. Across the study: Induction with anti-thymocyte globulin, then tacrolimus and steroids for approximately three years, was given to all recipients. General study points: Ileal or blood samples showed some GvH clones first, and such clones were also found in recipient marrow. Peak GvH clone levels in circulation were associated with early post-transplant HvG declines. Some patients had graft-donor T cell macrochimerism, and their allografts showed high graft-versus-host to host-versus-graft clonal ratios.

Germline-derived CDR1 and CDR2 are LGHNA and YSLEER. The CDR3 runs to 16 residues. The J segment lost 9 bases and the V segment lost 4 bases, leaving 15 bases of the junction unmatched. The receptor's source is a human donor who was the organ donor for an intestinal transplant. The chain combines TRBV4-3 with TRBJ2-1; TRBD2 matches 7 bases. The starting material was unstimulated CD8+ T cells sorted from spleen or lymph node cells, obtained before transplant. CDR3 bases: TGCGCCAGCAGCCTCCTGGGGGACTACGGAGTTTGTGAGCAGTTCTTC. Translated: CASSLLGDYGVCEQFF.